This TCR beta chain was recorded in a study of T cell responses to AZD1222 COVID-19 vaccine. The CDR3 extends over 14 amino acids. CDR1 and CDR2 (germline): SGDLS, YYNGEE. V lost 0 bases and J 4 bases, leaving 8 bases between the germline ends. Study-level results: Among vaccine-associated CD4 TCRs, coverage spanned spike, with dominance at 160-218 and 743-854. Regions left unmutated in variants are reportedly the target of nearly half of spike-specific TCRs.

The repertoire was sequenced with immunoSEQ multiplex PCR; TCRdb's copy has only in-frame clones and lacks some. The profile shows over 100,000 clones, about 90% of them singletons. Remarks on this clone: What it binds is not known.

This TCR was recovered from an adult in good health. The chain is built from TRBV9 and TRBJ1-5, with D unresolved. Sequences were derived from peripheral blood, sampled on day 0 of AZD1222 vaccination. For the CDR3, the DNA is TGTGCCAGCAGCGTAGGTAGTCTGAATCAGCCCCAGCATTTT. It translates to CASSVGSLNQPQHF.